This entry describes one T cell receptor beta chain. How the authors handled the data: How many nucleated cells were present was estimated from reference gene primer amplification. TCRdb keeps only in-frame clones here, not all; method: immunoSEQ multiplex PCR. V and J calls and clone size are as listed in that table; D and trimming were resolved from the DNA. The table shows tens of thousands of clones, with around 86% occurring only once. The data derive from a study of blood T cell repertoires in COVID-19. Study-level information: Acute-phase and convalescent COVID-19 samples originated in the United States, Italy and Spain. T cells, B-cell-depleted T cells, or PBMCs supplied cDNA or gDNA.

V dropped 6 bases and J dropped 9; count of bases not matched to a gene: 16. CDR3 size: 16 residues. Germline V gene sequence: CDR1 LGHDT, CDR2 YNNKEL (reference sequence). Source material: peripheral blood. The receptor was derived from a man aged 50 or older with active COVID-19. The V and J genes are TRBV3-1 (or the pseudogene TRBV3-2) and TRBJ2-2, with 7 positions matching TRBD1. The DNA for the CDR3 is TGTGCCAGCAGACCCGGGACAGCTGAAAGGCGGTGGGAGCTGTTTTTT. Amino acid sequence: CASRPGTAERRWELFF.